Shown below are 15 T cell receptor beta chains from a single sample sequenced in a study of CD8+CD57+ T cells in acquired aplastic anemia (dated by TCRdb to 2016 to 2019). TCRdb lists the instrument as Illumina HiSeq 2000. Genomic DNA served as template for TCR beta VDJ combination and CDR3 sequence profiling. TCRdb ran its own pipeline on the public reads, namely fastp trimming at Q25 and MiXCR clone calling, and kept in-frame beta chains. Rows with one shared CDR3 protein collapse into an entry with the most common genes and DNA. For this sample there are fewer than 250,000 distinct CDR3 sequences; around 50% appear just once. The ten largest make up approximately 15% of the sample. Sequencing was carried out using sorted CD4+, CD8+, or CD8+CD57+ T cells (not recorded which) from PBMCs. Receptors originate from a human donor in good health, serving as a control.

CDR3 in DNA: TGTGCCAGCAGCCGTCGGCAGGGCCCGGATGGCTACACCTTC. Translation: CASSRRQGPDGYTF. V and J are TRBV19 and TRBJ1-2; tentatively, D is TRBD1 (5 bases). Germline V gene lookup returns CDR1 LNHDA and CDR2 SQIVND (reference sequence). Trimming left V 9 bases short and J 6 bases short, with 20 bases between. This CDR3 is built from 14 residues.

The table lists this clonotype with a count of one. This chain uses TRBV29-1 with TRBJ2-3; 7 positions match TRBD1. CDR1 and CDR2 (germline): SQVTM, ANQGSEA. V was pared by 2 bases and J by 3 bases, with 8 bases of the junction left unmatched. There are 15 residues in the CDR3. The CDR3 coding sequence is TGCAGCGTTGAATTTTCGGGACAGAATACAGATACGCAGTATTTT. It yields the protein CSVEFSGQNTDTQYF.

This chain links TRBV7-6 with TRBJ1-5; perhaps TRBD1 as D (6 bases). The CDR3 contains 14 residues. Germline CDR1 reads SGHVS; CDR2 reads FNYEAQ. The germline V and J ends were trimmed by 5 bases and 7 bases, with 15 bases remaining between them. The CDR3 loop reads CASSQAGVRQPQHF. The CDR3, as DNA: TGTGCCAGCAGCCAAGCAGGGGTGCGGCAGCCCCAGCATTTT.

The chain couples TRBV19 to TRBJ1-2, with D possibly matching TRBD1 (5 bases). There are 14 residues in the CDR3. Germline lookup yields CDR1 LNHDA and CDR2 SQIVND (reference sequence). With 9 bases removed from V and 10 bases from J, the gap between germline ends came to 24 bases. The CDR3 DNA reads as TGTGCCAGCAGCCCCGACTTGGGGGTCACATCCTACACCTTC. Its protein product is CASSPDLGVTSYTF.

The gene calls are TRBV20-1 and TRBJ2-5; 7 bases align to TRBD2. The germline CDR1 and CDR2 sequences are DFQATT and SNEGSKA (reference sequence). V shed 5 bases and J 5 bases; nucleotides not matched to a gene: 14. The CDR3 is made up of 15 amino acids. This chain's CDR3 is CSASTGGTRRETQYF. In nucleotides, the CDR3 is TGCAGTGCTTCGACGGGGGGAACCAGGAGGGAGACCCAGTACTTC.

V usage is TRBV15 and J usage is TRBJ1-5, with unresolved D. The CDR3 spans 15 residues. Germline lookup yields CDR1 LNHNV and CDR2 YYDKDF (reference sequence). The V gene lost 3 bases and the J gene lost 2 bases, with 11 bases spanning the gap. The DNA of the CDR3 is TGTGCCACCAGCAGTACCCGACAAGGCAATCAGCCCCAGCATTTT. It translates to CATSSTRQGNQPQHF.

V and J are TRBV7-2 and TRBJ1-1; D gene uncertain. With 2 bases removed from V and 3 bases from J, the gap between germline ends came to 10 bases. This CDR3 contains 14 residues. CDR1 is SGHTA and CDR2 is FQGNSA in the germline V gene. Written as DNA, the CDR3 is TGTGCCAGCAGCTTAACAGTAGGATACACTGAAGCTTTCTTT. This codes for CASSLTVGYTEAFF. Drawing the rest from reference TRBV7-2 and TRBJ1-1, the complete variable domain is GAGVSQSPSNKVTEKGKDVELRCDPISGHTALYWYRQSLGQGLEFLIYFQGNSAPDKSGLPSDRFSAERTGGSVSTLTIQRTQQEDSAVYLCASSLTVGYTEAFFGQGTRLTVV.

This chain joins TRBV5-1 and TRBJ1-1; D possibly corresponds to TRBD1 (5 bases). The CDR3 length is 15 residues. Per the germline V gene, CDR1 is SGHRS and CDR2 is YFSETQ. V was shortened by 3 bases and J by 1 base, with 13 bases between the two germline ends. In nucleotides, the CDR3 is TGCGCCAGCAGCTACCAGGGAGGTTCGAACACTGAAGCTTTCTTT. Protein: CASSYQGGSNTEAFF.

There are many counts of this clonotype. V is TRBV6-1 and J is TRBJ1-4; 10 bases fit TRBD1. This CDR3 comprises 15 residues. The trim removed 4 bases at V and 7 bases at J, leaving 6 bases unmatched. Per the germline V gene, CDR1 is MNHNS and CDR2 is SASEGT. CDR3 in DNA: TGTGCCAGCAGTGTCAGACAGGGGGCGCGTGAAAAACTGTTTTTT. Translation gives CASSVRQGAREKLFF.

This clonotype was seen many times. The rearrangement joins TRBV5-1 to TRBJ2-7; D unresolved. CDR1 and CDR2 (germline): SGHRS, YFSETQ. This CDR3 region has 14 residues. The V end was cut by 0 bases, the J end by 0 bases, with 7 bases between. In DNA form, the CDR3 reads TGCGCCAGCAGCTTGGGCCACGGCTCCTACGAGCAGTACTTC. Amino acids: CASSLGHGSYEQYF.

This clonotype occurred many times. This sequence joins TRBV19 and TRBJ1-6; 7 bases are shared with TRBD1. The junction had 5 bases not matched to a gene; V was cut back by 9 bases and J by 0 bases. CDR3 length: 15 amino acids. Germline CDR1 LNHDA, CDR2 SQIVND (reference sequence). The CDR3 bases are TGTGCCAGCACTCCAGGGGGCTCCTATAATTCACCCCTCCACTTT. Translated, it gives CASTPGGSYNSPLHF. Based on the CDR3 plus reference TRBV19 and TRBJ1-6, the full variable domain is DGGITQSPKYLFRKEGQNVTLSCEQNLNHDAMYWYRQDPGQGLRLIYYSQIVNDFQKGDIAEGYSVSREKKESFPLTVTSAQKNPTAFYLCASTPGGSYNSPLHFGNGTRLTVT.

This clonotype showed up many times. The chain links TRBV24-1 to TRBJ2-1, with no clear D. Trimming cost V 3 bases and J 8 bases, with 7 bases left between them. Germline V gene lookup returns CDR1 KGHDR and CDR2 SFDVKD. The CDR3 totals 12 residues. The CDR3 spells CATSDPLYEQFF. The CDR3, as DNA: TGTGCCACCAGTGATCCTCTGTATGAGCAGTTCTTC.

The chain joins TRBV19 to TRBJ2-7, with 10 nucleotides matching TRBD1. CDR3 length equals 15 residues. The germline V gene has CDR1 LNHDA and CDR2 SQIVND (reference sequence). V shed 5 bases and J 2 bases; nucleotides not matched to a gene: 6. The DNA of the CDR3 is TGTGCCAGTAGTTCCGGGACAGGGGCTGCCTACGAGCAGTACTTC. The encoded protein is CASSSGTGAAYEQYF.

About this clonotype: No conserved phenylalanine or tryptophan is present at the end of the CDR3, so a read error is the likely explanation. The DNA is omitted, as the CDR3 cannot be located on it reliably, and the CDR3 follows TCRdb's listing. CDR3 sequence reads: CASSQFGPGVRYGYTL. The chain recombines TRBV14 with TRBJ1-2; the table's D gene call, TRBD1, was not cross checked with the DNA. Germline assignment: CDR1 SGHDN and CDR2 FVKESK. The CDR3 sequence runs 16 residues, both termini included.

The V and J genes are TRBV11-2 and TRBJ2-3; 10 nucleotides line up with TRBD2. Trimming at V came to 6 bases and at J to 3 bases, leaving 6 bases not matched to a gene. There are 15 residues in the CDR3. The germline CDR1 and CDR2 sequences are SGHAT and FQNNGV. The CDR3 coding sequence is TGTGCCAGCAGTTTCTTAGCGGGAGGTACAGATACGCAGTATTTT. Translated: CASSFLAGGTDTQYF.